This T cell receptor (beta chain) originates from a study of regulatory T cells in long-lasting Graves disease. Study conclusions and caveats: There were preferences for TRBV28, TRBJ1-2 and TRBJ2-5 in persistent disease.

CDR3 regions were amplified by Arm-PCR using iRepertoire HTBI primers to build TCR beta libraries. TCRdb re-analysed the multiplex PCR reads in MiXCR, keeping a single row per CDR3 protein. The repertoire includes a few hundred thousand distinct CDR3 sequences, about a sixth of them detected once, and 30% sits in the top ten. As for time point: newly diagnosed GD, antithyroid drugs for less than 3 months. From RNA extracted from PBMCs, the TCR library was made. Each patient gave around 9.7 milliliters of EDTA-anticoagulated peripheral blood. Per the germline V gene, CDR1 is SGHRS and CDR2 is YFSETQ. This CDR3 has 14 residues. The V end was cut by 4 bases, the J end by 8 bases, with 15 bases between. Only a few counts were recorded for this clonotype. Its antigen is not identified. The same data also went into a second study, on T cells in Graves' hyperthyroidism and ophthalmopathy.

V gene TRBV5-1 combines with J gene TRBJ1-4; unclear D gene. The input for sequencing was peripheral blood mononuclear cells (PBMCs), taken at new diagnosis, from a patient treated with antithyroid drugs. The sequence came from a man aged 40-55 years with Graves disease. The CDR3 protein is CASSPIGILEKLFF. The CDR3 DNA follows: TGCGCCAGCAGCCCTATCGGGATATTGGAAAAACTGTTTTTT.